This T cell receptor beta chain was found in a study of a mutant IDH1 vaccine in newly diagnosed glioma. Background on the study: Sex distribution of treated patients was roughly 62% male and 37.5% female; mean age was around 40 years. Most had both radiotherapy and temozolomide beforehand; others had only one. Overall study results and limits: Of the patients, about 95% had vaccine-induced immune responses.

Regarding time point: baseline, week 1 (first vaccination visit). Treatment reported: pre-vaccination baseline after standard-of-care therapy. Produced via immunoSEQ multiplex PCR; TCRdb's table is partial and in-frame only. This table has 50,000 to 75,000 clones, about 91% appearing once. Note on this clone: Its target is not known.

Germline values: CDR1 SGHRS, CDR2 YFSETQ. V lost 1 base, J lost 4 bases, and 4 bases stayed unmatched. CDR3 size: 14 residues. The source material was PBMCs, sampled from a glioma patient treated with radiotherapy, temozolomide or both. This chain uses TRBV5-1 with TRBJ1-1; 7 bases match TRBD1. The TCR originated in a man aged 45-60 years with glioma. CDR3: CASSLYRGGTEAFF. The CDR3 nucleotides are TGCGCCAGCAGCTTGTACAGGGGAGGCACTGAAGCTTTCTTT.